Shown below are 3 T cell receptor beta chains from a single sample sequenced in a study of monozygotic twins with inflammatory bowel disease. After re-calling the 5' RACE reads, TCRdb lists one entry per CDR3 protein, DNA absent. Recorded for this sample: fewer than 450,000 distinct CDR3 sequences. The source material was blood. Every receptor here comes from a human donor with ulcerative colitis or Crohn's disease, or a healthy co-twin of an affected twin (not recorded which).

The CDR3 sequence is CASRSGRINQPQHF. The rearrangement links TRBV6-2 or TRBV6-3 to TRBJ1-5. CDR3 length: 14 amino acids. The germline V gene encodes CDR1 MNHEY and CDR2 SVGEGT.

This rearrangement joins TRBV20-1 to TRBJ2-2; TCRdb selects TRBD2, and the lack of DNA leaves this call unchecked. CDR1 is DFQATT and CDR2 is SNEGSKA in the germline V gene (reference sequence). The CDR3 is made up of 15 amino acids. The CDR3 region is CSASLAGGDTGELFF.

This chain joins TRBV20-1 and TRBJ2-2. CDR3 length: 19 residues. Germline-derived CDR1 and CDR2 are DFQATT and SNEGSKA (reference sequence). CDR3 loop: CSASNTAPGLVPNTGELFF.